Listed below are T cell receptor beta chains from one sample, sequenced in a study of blood T cell repertoires in COVID-19. Produced via immunoSEQ multiplex PCR; TCRdb's table is partial and in-frame only. The sample holds about 7,000 clones, 88% seen once. The sample consisted of peripheral blood. Receptors originate from a human donor in a cohort sampled during active COVID-19. Both conserved end residues are part of each CDR3. Each record gives: CDR3 DNA, CDR3 protein, D gene, V gene, J gene, clone size. A D gene is named only where the DNA matches it firmly. Where a row states a size, it is once, few, many or the class of an expanded clone; other rows omit it.

CDR3 DNA: TGCAGCGTTGAAGATCACGGGTCGGAAAAACTGTTTTTT
CDR3 protein: CSVEDHGSEKLFF
D gene: .
V gene: TRBV29-1
J gene: TRBJ1-4
clone size: once

CDR3 DNA: TGTGCCACCATGGGACTAGCTTCCTACGAGCAGTACTTC
CDR3 protein: CATMGLASYEQYF
D gene: TRBD2
V gene: TRBV10-3
J gene: TRBJ2-7
clone size: .

CDR3 DNA: TGTGCCAGCAGCGCAGGGGGCGGGTATGGCTACACCTTC
CDR3 protein: CASSAGGGYGYTF
D gene: TRBD1
V gene: TRBV7-3
J gene: TRBJ1-2
clone size: .

CDR3 DNA: TGTGCCAGCTCACCAGGGGGCTCGGATCAGCCCCAGCATTTT
CDR3 protein: CASSPGGSDQPQHF
D gene: .
V gene: TRBV18
J gene: TRBJ1-5
clone size: .

CDR3 DNA: TGCGCCAGCAGCTTGACTGGTGGCGGACAACAAGAGACCCAGTACTTC
CDR3 protein: CASSLTGGGQQETQYF
D gene: .
V gene: TRBV5-1
J gene: TRBJ2-5
clone size: .

CDR3 DNA: TGCGCCAGCAGCCCCCGAGGAGCGGGGGCCTCCACAGATACGCAGTATTTT
CDR3 protein: CASSPRGAGASTDTQYF
D gene: TRBD2
V gene: TRBV4-1
J gene: TRBJ2-3
clone size: once

CDR3 DNA: TGTGCCAGCAGTTTTAACAGGGGTAACTACGAGCAGTACTTC
CDR3 protein: CASSFNRGNYEQYF
D gene: TRBD1
V gene: TRBV28
J gene: TRBJ2-7
clone size: .

CDR3 DNA: TGTGCCAGCAGCTTAATGGTAGCGGGAGAGAATGAGCAGTTCTTC
CDR3 protein: CASSLMVAGENEQFF
D gene: TRBD2
V gene: TRBV7-3
J gene: TRBJ2-1
clone size: .

CDR3 DNA: TGTGCCAGCAGTTTTACAGGGGGTCACACCGGGGAGCTGTTTTTT
CDR3 protein: CASSFTGGHTGELFF
D gene: TRBD1
V gene: TRBV27
J gene: TRBJ2-2
clone size: .

CDR3 DNA: TGTGCCAGCATCCCCCGCGGGAGGACTAGCGGGAGCGATGAGCAGTTCTTC
CDR3 protein: CASIPRGRTSGSDEQFF
D gene: TRBD2
V gene: TRBV7-2
J gene: TRBJ2-1
clone size: .

CDR3 DNA: TGTGCCAGCAGCGTAGGGACTAGCGGGAGATGGAACACCGGGGAGCTGTTTTTT
CDR3 protein: CASSVGTSGRWNTGELFF
D gene: TRBD2
V gene: TRBV9
J gene: TRBJ2-2
clone size: once

CDR3 DNA: TGTGCCAGCAGTGTCGATCGCGAATATAGCAATCAGCCCCAGCATTTT
CDR3 protein: CASSVDREYSNQPQHF
D gene: .
V gene: TRBV2
J gene: TRBJ1-5
clone size: .

CDR3 DNA: TGTGCCAGCAGCTTAGGTTTCCGGGGGACGTTGGGGAATGAGCAGTTCTTC
CDR3 protein: CASSLGFRGTLGNEQFF
D gene: .
V gene: TRBV7-3
J gene: TRBJ2-1
clone size: .

CDR3 DNA: TGTGCCAGTAGTATGGACAGGGGGACCGGGGAGCTGTTTTTT
CDR3 protein: CASSMDRGTGELFF
D gene: TRBD1
V gene: TRBV19
J gene: TRBJ2-2
clone size: .

CDR3 DNA: TGTGCCAGCAGCCATGCTAGCGGGGGGGGTCTTAATGAGCAGTTCTTC
CDR3 protein: CASSHASGGGLNEQFF
D gene: TRBD2
V gene: TRBV11-3
J gene: TRBJ2-1
clone size: once

CDR3 DNA: TGTGCCAGCAGTTTCGCAGGGACAGGGTGGGGAAATACGCAGTATTTT
CDR3 protein: CASSFAGTGWGNTQYF
D gene: TRBD1
V gene: TRBV27
J gene: TRBJ2-3
clone size: once

CDR3 DNA: TGCGCCAGCAGCTACCGGGACAGGAACACTGAAGCTTTCTTT
CDR3 protein: CASSYRDRNTEAFF
D gene: TRBD1
V gene: TRBV5-1
J gene: TRBJ1-1
clone size: .

CDR3 DNA: TGTGCCTGGAGTGGGTATCTCCCCCAGGCCACCGGGGAGCTGTTTTTT
CDR3 protein: CAWSGYLPQATGELFF
D gene: .
V gene: TRBV30
J gene: TRBJ2-2
clone size: .

CDR3 DNA: TGTGCCAGCAGCTTAGATAGGGGGGGCTATCACAATGAGCAGTTCTTC
CDR3 protein: CASSLDRGGYHNEQFF
D gene: .
V gene: TRBV7-2
J gene: TRBJ2-1
clone size: .

CDR3 DNA: TGTGCCAGCAGCTTAACGACACAATACACCGGGGAGCTGTTTTTT
CDR3 protein: CASSLTTQYTGELFF
D gene: .
V gene: TRBV7-3
J gene: TRBJ2-2
clone size: .

CDR3 DNA: TGCGCCAGCAGCTTGCCAGGTTCGACAGATACGCAGTATTTT
CDR3 protein: CASSLPGSTDTQYF
D gene: .
V gene: TRBV5-1
J gene: TRBJ2-3
clone size: .

CDR3 DNA: TGTGCCAGCAGTGATTCCTTAGTAAAGGACAGGGGCGGCTACACCTTC
CDR3 protein: CASSDSLVKDRGGYTF
D gene: TRBD1
V gene: TRBV2
J gene: TRBJ1-2
clone size: .

CDR3 DNA: TGTGCCAGCAGTCCCCGGAGGGGAGAGACCCAGTACTTC
CDR3 protein: CASSPRRGETQYF
D gene: .
V gene: TRBV12-3/TRBV12-4
J gene: TRBJ2-5
clone size: .

CDR3 DNA: TGCGCCAGCAGCTTAAGACAGGGAACCACAGATACGCAGTATTTT
CDR3 protein: CASSLRQGTTDTQYF
D gene: TRBD1
V gene: TRBV5-1
J gene: TRBJ2-3
clone size: .

CDR3 DNA: TGTGCCAGCAGTCAGGGCCCGAACACTGAAGCTTTCTTT
CDR3 protein: CASSQGPNTEAFF
D gene: .
V gene: TRBV7-6
J gene: TRBJ1-1
clone size: .

CDR3 DNA: TGTGCCAGTAGTTCCGGGACAGGGGGCTACGAGCAGTACTTC
CDR3 protein: CASSSGTGGYEQYF
D gene: TRBD1
V gene: TRBV19
J gene: TRBJ2-7
clone size: .

CDR3 DNA: TGTGCCAGCAGTTACGGCGGCCCCTACGAGCAGTACTTC
CDR3 protein: CASSYGGPYEQYF
D gene: .
V gene: TRBV6-2/TRBV6-3
J gene: TRBJ2-7
clone size: .

CDR3 DNA: TGTGCCAGCAGACCGGGAGATAATTCACCCCTCCACTTT
CDR3 protein: CASRPGDNSPLHF
D gene: .
V gene: TRBV6-5
J gene: TRBJ1-6
clone size: .

CDR3 DNA: TGTGCCAGTAGCGGACAGACTTACTATGGCTACACCTTC
CDR3 protein: CASSGQTYYGYTF
D gene: .
V gene: TRBV19
J gene: TRBJ1-2
clone size: few

CDR3 DNA: TGTGCCAGCTCACCGACAGGGAGCAGCGGCGAGCAGTACTTC
CDR3 protein: CASSPTGSSGEQYF
D gene: TRBD1
V gene: TRBV18
J gene: TRBJ2-7
clone size: .

CDR3 DNA: TGTGCCAGCAGCTCGGGACTAGCGGGAGACCCAGAAGAGACCCAGTACTTC
CDR3 protein: CASSSGLAGDPEETQYF
D gene: TRBD2
V gene: TRBV11-2
J gene: TRBJ2-5
clone size: few

CDR3 DNA: TGTGCCAGCAGCCCTCTAGCGGGGACCTCCTACAATGAGCAGTTCTTC
CDR3 protein: CASSPLAGTSYNEQFF
D gene: TRBD2
V gene: TRBV3-1/TRBV3-2
J gene: TRBJ2-1
clone size: .

CDR3 DNA: TGTGCCAGCAGCTTAGAGCGGAACACTGAAGCTTTCTTT
CDR3 protein: CASSLERNTEAFF
D gene: .
V gene: TRBV7-7
J gene: TRBJ1-1
clone size: .

CDR3 DNA: TGTGCCATCAGTGACTCGCAGGGGGCGGATGGCTACACCTTC
CDR3 protein: CAISDSQGADGYTF
D gene: TRBD1
V gene: TRBV10-3
J gene: TRBJ1-2
clone size: .

CDR3 DNA: TGTGCCAGCAGTCCAGAACTACAGGGCAGGAGCAATCAGCCCCAGCATTTT
CDR3 protein: CASSPELQGRSNQPQHF
D gene: .
V gene: TRBV6-6
J gene: TRBJ1-5
clone size: .

CDR3 DNA: TGTGCCAGCAGCGGAAACAGCATGGGCTATGAGCAGTTCTTC
CDR3 protein: CASSGNSMGYEQFF
D gene: .
V gene: TRBV7-6
J gene: TRBJ2-1
clone size: .

CDR3 DNA: TGTGCCACCAGTGATTTTCGGGGACAGGGTAATGAAAAACTGTTTTTT
CDR3 protein: CATSDFRGQGNEKLFF
D gene: TRBD1
V gene: TRBV24-1
J gene: TRBJ1-4
clone size: .

CDR3 DNA: TGCAGTGCTAGTGGGGGGGGGCGATCAGATACGCAGTATTTT
CDR3 protein: CSASGGGRSDTQYF
D gene: .
V gene: TRBV20-1
J gene: TRBJ2-3
clone size: .

CDR3 DNA: TGTGCCAGCAGTTTAGGCAGGGGGAGACAGCCCCAGCATTTT
CDR3 protein: CASSLGRGRQPQHF
D gene: TRBD1
V gene: TRBV27
J gene: TRBJ1-5
clone size: .

CDR3 DNA: TGTGCCTGGAGTGTCCCCCCCTCCGGGACAGGGATCTCTGGGGCCAACGTCCTGACTTTC
CDR3 protein: CAWSVPPSGTGISGANVLTF
D gene: TRBD1
V gene: TRBV30
J gene: TRBJ2-6
clone size: few

CDR3 DNA: TGTGCCAGCAGCTTGCTTAGCGGGAGGAGAAAGGATGAGCAGTTCTTC
CDR3 protein: CASSLLSGRRKDEQFF
D gene: TRBD2
V gene: TRBV5-6
J gene: TRBJ2-1
clone size: .

CDR3 DNA: TGTGCCAGCAGAGCTTACAGGGGGCGGATGAACACTGAAGCTTTCTTT
CDR3 protein: CASRAYRGRMNTEAFF
D gene: TRBD1
V gene: TRBV7-7
J gene: TRBJ1-1
clone size: .

CDR3 DNA: TGTGCCAGCAGCGGACTAGCGGGAGCGGGGGAGACCCAGTACTTC
CDR3 protein: CASSGLAGAGETQYF
D gene: TRBD2
V gene: TRBV7-9
J gene: TRBJ2-5
clone size: .

CDR3 DNA: TGCGCCAGCAGCCAAGATCCTCAGCTAGCGCCCCCCTATTTT
CDR3 protein: CASSQDPQLAPPYF
D gene: .
V gene: TRBV4-1
J gene: TRBJ2-3
clone size: .

CDR3 DNA: TGTGCCACCAGCAGAGATCTTGCGGGAGAAGAGACCCAGTACTTC
CDR3 protein: CATSRDLAGEETQYF
D gene: TRBD2
V gene: TRBV15
J gene: TRBJ2-5
clone size: .

CDR3 DNA: TGTGCCAGCAGCTTAGGCTCCAGGGGCCCCTACGAGCAGTACTTC
CDR3 protein: CASSLGSRGPYEQYF
D gene: .
V gene: TRBV7-6
J gene: TRBJ2-7
clone size: once

CDR3 DNA: TGTGCCAGCACCCCGGGACAAGGTCGAGAGACCCAGTACTTC
CDR3 protein: CASTPGQGRETQYF
D gene: .
V gene: TRBV3-1/TRBV3-2
J gene: TRBJ2-5
clone size: once

CDR3 DNA: TGTGCCAGCAGCCCTCTTTATGCCGGGGCCTACAATGAGCAGTTCTTC
CDR3 protein: CASSPLYAGAYNEQFF
D gene: .
V gene: TRBV11-2
J gene: TRBJ2-1
clone size: once

CDR3 DNA: TGTGCCACCAGGGGGGCTAGCGGCTCCTACGAGCAGTACTTC
CDR3 protein: CATRGASGSYEQYF
D gene: .
V gene: TRBV15
J gene: TRBJ2-7
clone size: .

CDR3 DNA: TGCAGTGCTAGGACAGGGTATACGCAGTATTTT
CDR3 protein: CSARTGYTQYF
D gene: TRBD1
V gene: TRBV20-1
J gene: TRBJ2-3
clone size: .

CDR3 DNA: TGCGCCAGCAGCCAAGGCAGGGGGCTTTACAATGAGCAGTTCTTC
CDR3 protein: CASSQGRGLYNEQFF
D gene: TRBD1
V gene: TRBV4-1
J gene: TRBJ2-1
clone size: .

CDR3 DNA: TGCGCCAGCAGCTTGTACGGGGAGGCGGAGACCCAGTACTTC
CDR3 protein: CASSLYGEAETQYF
D gene: .
V gene: TRBV5-1
J gene: TRBJ2-5
clone size: .

CDR3 DNA: TGTGCCAGCAGCCCGCCGACAGGATCCTACGAGCAGTACTTC
CDR3 protein: CASSPPTGSYEQYF
D gene: .
V gene: TRBV7-9
J gene: TRBJ2-7
clone size: hyperexpanded

CDR3 DNA: TGCAGCGTTGGGTGGGGGCTCCGGGAGCAGTACTTC
CDR3 protein: CSVGWGLREQYF
D gene: .
V gene: TRBV29-1
J gene: TRBJ2-7
clone size: .